A single sample gave rise to the 24 T cell receptor beta chains below, sequenced in a study of T cells in localized non-small cell lung cancer. TCRdb's table, derived via immunoSEQ multiplex PCR, lists solely in-frame clones and lacks some. The profile shows about 1,500 clones, roughly 34% of them singletons. Source: lung tumor tissue, taken before any cancer treatment. These receptors all come from a woman between 40 and 69 years old with stage I squamous cell lung carcinoma.

This chain links TRBV18 with TRBJ2-2; D is undetermined. CDR1 KGHSH and CDR2 LQKENI come from the germline V gene. Trimming removed 1 base from V and 0 bases from J, with 9 bases in between. This CDR3 has 16 residues. CDR3 nucleotides: TGTGCCAGCTCACCACTAACACCTTCGAACACCGGGGAGCTGTTTTTT. It encodes CASSPLTPSNTGELFF.

CDR3 in amino acids: CASSQVAGIYNEQFF. CDR3 DNA sequence: TGTGCCAGCAGCCAGGTAGCGGGGATTTACAATGAGCAGTTCTTC. The genes are TRBV11-3 and TRBJ2-1; 8 nucleotides agree with TRBD2. Germline V gene data show CDR1 as SGHNT and CDR2 as YENEEA. The junction had 7 bases not matched to a gene; V was cut back by 5 bases and J by 4 bases. The CDR3 contains 15 residues.

The chain carries TRBV19 and TRBJ2-5, with TRBD2 identical over 8 bases. V lost 4 bases, J lost 1 base, and 8 bases stayed unmatched. This CDR3 spans 16 amino acids. Germline V gene sequence: CDR1 LNHDA, CDR2 SQIVND (reference sequence). CDR3 coding DNA: TGTGCCAGTAGTACCCAGCGGGCGGGGGGCCAAGAGACCCAGTACTTC. Its translation is CASSTQRAGGQETQYF.

The V and J genes are TRBV29-1 and TRBJ1-1, with unresolved D. From germline, CDR1 is SQVTM and CDR2 ANQGSEA. The CDR3 has 13 residues. The V end lost 4 bases, the J end lost 1 base, and 10 bases lay between the germline ends. CDR3 loop: CSVGFRQNTEAFF. CDR3 coding DNA: TGCAGCGTTGGGTTTCGACAGAACACTGAAGCTTTCTTT. Full variable domain (remainder filled in from reference TRBV29-1 and TRBJ1-1): SAVISQKPSRDICQRGTSLTIQCQVDSQVTMMFWYRQQPGQSLTLIATANQGSEATYESGFVIDKFPISRPNLTFSTLTVSNMSPEDSSIYLCSVGFRQNTEAFFGQGTRLTVV.

This clone occurred a few times. V and J are TRBV14 and TRBJ2-2, with D hard to call. The V gene lost 1 base and the J gene lost 5 bases, with 8 bases spanning the gap. The CDR3 runs to 14 residues. The germline V gene has CDR1 SGHDN and CDR2 FVKESK. DNA for the CDR3: TGTGCCAGCAGCCAAGGGACCGAAACCGGGGAGCTGTTTTTT. Its protein is CASSQGTETGELFF.

The chain uses TRBV19 and TRBJ1-2, with 10 bases matching TRBD1. CDR1 is LNHDA and CDR2 is SQIVND in the germline V gene (reference sequence). The CDR3 is made up of 14 amino acids. V dropped 8 bases and J dropped 2; count of bases not matched to a gene: 5. The DNA of the CDR3 is TGTGCCAGTCTCCGGGACAGGGGAAACTATGGCTACACCTTC. Amino acid sequence: CASLRDRGNYGYTF.

This clone was seen once. The V gene is TRBV30, the J gene TRBJ1-5, with unresolved D. The germline gives CDR1 GTSNPN, CDR2 SVGIG (reference sequence). V was clipped by 2 bases and J by 3 bases, with 8 bases between them. The CDR3 is 13 residues long. The CDR3 nucleotides are TGTGCCTGGAGTCTGGGAATCAATCAGCCCCAGCATTTT. Residues: CAWSLGINQPQHF.

J is TRBJ1-2 and V is TRBV19; the D gene is possibly TRBD1 (6 bases). Germline lookup yields CDR1 LNHDA and CDR2 SQIVND (reference sequence). The V end lost 3 bases, the J end lost 2 bases, and 16 bases lay between the germline ends. This CDR3 has 16 residues. CDR3 sequence: CASSMGLGAANYGYTF. The CDR3, as DNA: TGTGCCAGTAGTATGGGGCTGGGGGCAGCGAACTATGGCTACACCTTC.

The J gene is TRBJ2-3, the V gene TRBV10-2; 10 nucleotides agree with TRBD2. V lost 6 bases, J lost 3 bases, and 3 bases stayed unmatched. Germline V gene data show CDR1 as WSHSY and CDR2 as SAAADI. The CDR3 has 14 residues. CDR3 sequence (DNA): TGCGCCAGCAGCGAACTAGCGGGGACAGATACGCAGTATTTT. It yields the protein CASSELAGTDTQYF.

The gene calls are TRBV10-2 and TRBJ1-6; perhaps TRBD1 as D (5 bases). Trimming shortened V by 3 bases and J by 8 bases, and 14 bases separated the two germline ends. The CDR3 is 15 residues long. The germline V gene encodes CDR1 WSHSY and CDR2 SAAADI. CDR3 DNA sequence: TGCGCCAGCAGTGATTTGAGAATAGGGGATTCACCCCTCCACTTT. It yields the protein CASSDLRIGDSPLHF.

In this sample, this clone turned up a few times. The chain employs TRBV11-3 and TRBJ2-2; 7 positions agree with TRBD1. Germline lookup yields CDR1 SGHNT and CDR2 YENEEA. This CDR3 is 14 amino acids long. The junction had 3 bases not matched to a gene; V was cut back by 4 bases and J by 4 bases. The CDR3 sequence: CASSSTGITGELFF. As DNA, the CDR3 is TGTGCCAGCAGCTCGACAGGGATCACCGGGGAGCTGTTTTTT. The entire variable domain, with the rest obtained from reference TRBV11-3 and TRBJ2-2, is as follows: EAGVVQSPRYKIIEKKQPVAFWCNPISGHNTLYWYLQNLGQGPELLIRYENEEAVDDSQLPKDRFSAERLKGVDSTLKIQPAELGDSAVYLCASSSTGITGELFFGEGSRLTVL.

This chain uses TRBV6-8 with TRBJ1-2; D remains unclear. Germline CDR1 is MNHGY and CDR2 is SAAAGT. The V end was cut by 2 bases, the J end by 8 bases, with 9 bases between. The CDR3 is 12 amino acids. The DNA for the CDR3 is TGTGCCAGCAGTTACGGGGAGTGGGGCTACACCTTC. Amino acids: CASSYGEWGYTF.

This clone was seen more than once but under ten times. The chain employs TRBV5-1 and TRBJ2-5; 8 bases are a match to TRBD1. Trimming at V came to 7 bases and at J to 2 bases, leaving 10 bases not matched to a gene. Germline-derived CDR1 and CDR2 are SGHRS and YFSETQ. This CDR3 is 15 amino acids long. CDR3 amino acids: CASSPDRVGQETQYF. CDR3 bases: TGCGCCAGCTCCCCGGACAGGGTAGGACAAGAGACCCAGTACTTC.

The gene calls are TRBV25-1 and TRBJ2-5; D not certain. The V and J ends lost 2 bases and 4 bases respectively, with 11 bases between them. Germline values: CDR1 MGHDK, CDR2 SYGVNS. The CDR3 covers 14 residues. Written as DNA, the CDR3 is TGTGCCAGCAGTGAAGCAAGGGTCGGAGAGACCCAGTACTTC. Its protein product is CASSEARVGETQYF.

The V gene is TRBV28, the J gene TRBJ1-2; D is unclear. This CDR3 has 13 amino acids. CDR1 is MDHEN and CDR2 is SYDVKM in the germline V gene. The V end was cut by 11 bases, the J end by 5 bases, with 18 bases between. The CDR3 DNA reads TGTGCCGCGCTGGTTACGGTGGGTTATGGCTACACCTTC. As protein: CAALVTVGYGYTF.

The gene calls are TRBV29-1 and TRBJ2-7; D might be TRBD1 (6 bases). The CDR3 extends over 13 amino acids. The V and J ends lost 7 bases and 0 bases respectively, with 13 bases between them. Germline values: CDR1 SQVTM, CDR2 ANQGSEA. The CDR3: CSARQALSYEQYF. CDR3 DNA sequence: TGCAGCGCTCGACAGGCCCTCTCCTACGAGCAGTACTTC.

This sequence joins TRBV28 and TRBJ1-1, with D tentatively TRBD1 (6 bases). This CDR3 comprises 15 residues. Looked up from germline, CDR1 is MDHEN and CDR2 is SYDVKM. V dropped 4 bases and J dropped 2 bases, with 14 bases sitting between them. The CDR3 nucleotides read TGTGCCAGCAGTTCCCCCGGGGGCGGCAACACTGAAGCTTTCTTT. Translated: CASSSPGGGNTEAFF.

Worth noting for this clone: The read ends 1 residue before the CDR3 terminus; that terminus is restored from the germline J gene. The V gene is TRBV10-3, the J gene TRBJ2-5, with D perhaps matching TRBD1 or TRBD2 (5 bases each). This CDR3 is built from 13 residues. The V end lost 0 bases, the J end lost 3 bases, and 5 bases lay between the germline ends. CDR1 ENHRY and CDR2 SYGVKD come from the germline V gene. The CDR3 sequence is CAISESGEETQYF. The DNA read from the CDR3 is TGTGCCATCAGTGAGTCGGGGGAAGAGACCCAGTAC.

In regard to this clone: Distinct nucleotide sequences in the sample also encode this CDR3. The chain has TRBV18 and TRBJ1-3; D remains unclear. V lost 2 bases and J 4 bases, leaving 3 bases between the germline ends. CDR1 is KGHSH, CDR2 LQKENI, per germline. The CDR3 runs to 12 residues. CDR3 protein: CASSPEGNTIYF. The DNA for the CDR3 is TGTGCCAGCTCACCAGAAGGAAACACCATATATTTT.

V is TRBV30 and J is TRBJ1-2, with D perhaps matching TRBD1 (6 bases). From germline, CDR1 is GTSNPN and CDR2 SVGIG (reference sequence). Trimming pared 0 bases from V and 8 bases from J, leaving 16 bases between. The CDR3 spans 14 residues. Here the CDR3 DNA reads TGTGCCTGGAGTGTAAGGGCCAGGGGAGTCGGCTACACCTTC. This gives the protein CAWSVRARGVGYTF.

Only a few counts were recorded for this clone. This chain links TRBV4-1 with TRBJ1-3; 9 positions match TRBD1. The germline gives CDR1 MGHRA, CDR2 YSYEKL. CDR3 size: 18 residues. V trimming: 4 bases; J trimming: 2 bases; junction bases outside the gene matches: 12. Written as DNA, the CDR3 is TGCGCCAGCAGCCCCCAAGGGACAGGGATGGTGGCTGGAAACACCATATATTTT. Translation gives CASSPQGTGMVAGNTIYF.

Comments on this clone: Coverage ceases 1 residue before the CDR3 finishes, and the germline J gene fills in the end. The chain joins TRBV10-3 to TRBJ1-4, with 9 positions matching TRBD1. J gave up 8 bases and V 2 bases, and 9 bases lay outside the gene matches. CDR1 is ENHRY, CDR2 SYGVKD, per germline. The CDR3 runs 16 residues. The CDR3 DNA, read in part, is TGTGCCATCAGTGAGGGACAGGGGAAAGTGGGAGAAAAACTGTTT. Its translation is CAISEGQGKVGEKLF. The whole CDR3 is CAISEGQGKVGEKLFF.

This clone is categorized as medium-sized. At one end, the junction sequence differs from germline, possibly due to a read error. The V and J genes are TRBV6-8 and TRBJ2-2, with D possibly being TRBD1 or TRBD2 (5 bases each). CDR3 size: 15 residues. The germline V gene encodes CDR1 MNHGY and CDR2 SAAAGT. DNA for the CDR3: TGTGCCAGCAGATATTCCGGGACGAAAACCGGGGAGCTGTTTTTT. Protein: CASRYSGTKTGELFF.

The CDR3 DNA is TGTGCCAGCTCACCAGGGTGGGGAAACCAAGAGACCCAGTACTTC. Amino acids: CASSPGWGNQETQYF. The rearrangement links TRBV18 to TRBJ2-5; D is undetermined. CDR3 size: 15 residues. V lost 2 bases and J lost 0, with 10 bases in between. Germline V gene lookup returns CDR1 KGHSH and CDR2 LQKENI.